The rows below give T cell receptor beta chains drawn from one sample of a study of control samples from healthy donors and cancer patients. The table came from immunoSEQ multiplex PCR; TCRdb's copy has only in-frame clones and leaves some out. The table lists around 99,000 clones, about nine tenths of them singletons, with about 4.2% in the top ten. Material for sequencing was blood. The receptors were sampled from a human donor in good health. The donor label of this sample is uncertain. CDR3s include the opening cysteine and the closing phenylalanine or tryptophan. The D gene is left open where the match is weak. Rows may omit the clone size; those that give it use once, few, many or a size class.

V,size,D,J,CDR3,DNA
TRBV7-2,.,TRBD2,TRBJ2-7,CASSLPERGYHEQYF,TGTGCCAGCAGCTTACCGGAGCGGGGGTACCACGAGCAGTACTTC
TRBV19,.,.,TRBJ1-2,CASSSGGYGYTF,TGTGCCAGTAGTTCCGGGGGATATGGCTACACCTTC
TRBV28,.,.,TRBJ2-7,CASSPRSLGDEQYF,TGTGCCAGCAGCCCTAGGTCCCTGGGCGACGAGCAGTACTTC
TRBV4-3,.,.,TRBJ2-1,CASSQDGEGFGNEQFF,TGCGCCAGCAGCCAAGATGGTGAAGGATTTGGGAATGAGCAGTTCTTC
TRBV6-4,few,TRBD2,TRBJ2-3,CASSESSGGSTDTQYF,TGTGCCAGCAGTGAATCCAGCGGGGGAAGCACAGATACGCAGTATTTT
TRBV29-1,.,.,TRBJ1-4,CSGTVSNEKLFF,TGCAGCGGGACGGTATCGAATGAAAAACTGTTTTTT
TRBV13,once,.,TRBJ1-4,CASSSPRGEKLFF,TGTGCCAGCAGCTCTCCCCGGGGGGAAAAACTGTTTTTT
TRBV18,.,TRBD2,TRBJ2-1,CASSPLSTSGGPNEQFF,TGTGCCAGCTCACCGTTGTCGACTAGCGGGGGACCGAATGAGCAGTTCTTC
TRBV19,.,TRBD1,TRBJ1-3,CASSSRGQSNTIYF,TGTGCCAGTAGTAGCAGGGGGCAATCAAACACCATATATTTT
TRBV27,.,.,TRBJ1-5,CASSLEGRWYQPQHF,TGTGCCAGCAGTTTAGAAGGCAGGTGGTATCAGCCCCAGCATTTT
TRBV6-1,.,.,TRBJ1-6,CASSERFRPNAPLHF,TGTGCCAGCAGTGAAAGGTTCAGGCCGAATGCACCCCTCCACTTT
TRBV25-1,.,.,TRBJ1-4,CATSPISTAEGVKLFF,TGTGCCACCTCCCCCATCTCGACAGCCGAGGGTGTGAAACTGTTTTTT
TRBV14,.,TRBD2,TRBJ2-1,CASSQGWRGNNEQFF,TGTGCCAGCAGCCAAGGCTGGCGGGGGAACAATGAGCAGTTCTTC
TRBV27,.,TRBD2,TRBJ2-1,CASRAGGGGRLEQFF,TGTGCCAGCAGGGCTGGCGGGGGGGGGCGATTAGAGCAGTTCTTC
TRBV5-4,.,.,TRBJ2-2,CASSPTGVNTGELFF,TGTGCCAGCAGCCCCACTGGAGTGAACACCGGGGAGCTGTTTTTT
TRBV7-2,.,.,TRBJ1-6,CASSLAGNSPLHF,TGTGCCAGCAGTTTAGCTGGTAATTCACCCCTCCACTTT
TRBV7-8,.,.,TRBJ2-1,CASSLADRRNGEQFF,TGTGCCAGCAGCTTAGCGGACCGCCGGAACGGTGAGCAGTTCTTC
TRBV7-9,.,.,TRBJ1-1,CASSLAGAGGTEAFF,TGTGCCAGCAGCTTAGCAGGGGCTGGTGGCACTGAAGCTTTCTTT
TRBV9,.,.,TRBJ2-1,CASSADRLGNNEQFF,TGTGCCAGCAGCGCCGACAGGCTAGGTAACAATGAGCAGTTCTTC
TRBV5-4,.,.,TRBJ1-1,CASSLLTSADTEAFF,TGTGCCAGCAGCTTGCTAACATCGGCCGACACTGAAGCTTTCTTT
TRBV13,.,.,TRBJ1-4,CASSLNRDPGEKLFF,TGTGCCAGCAGCCTGAACCGGGACCCGGGGGAAAAACTGTTTTTT
TRBV12-5,.,.,TRBJ2-4,CASGSDGSVFQYF,TGTGCTAGTGGTTCTGATGGGTCGGTTTTTCAGTACTTC